This T cell receptor (beta chain) was observed in a study of blood T cells in healthy people across ages. A single count supports this clonotype. What it binds is unknown. The second PCR ran roughly 6 to 11 cycles with a sample-barcoded 5' primer and J-beta primers. Every sample returned 2.5 million or more CDR3-containing paired-end reads. From the 5' RACE reads, TCRdb called clonotypes with MiXCR, one entry per CDR3 protein. Of 550,000 to 800,000 distinct CDR3 sequences listed, approximately 30% were seen once; the top ten hold 15%. Whole-study results and caveats: PBMCs were not sorted, which prevented a conclusive comparison of naive versus antigen-experienced cells. Long-lived donors had more naive CD4+ cells and higher diversity than aged donors. Naive T cell percentage strongly correlated with TCR beta diversity.

Sequencing input: blood. This clonotype originated in a woman at least 80 years old in good health.

CDR3 nucleotide sequence: TGTGCCAGCCGCGGAGTAGACAAAACGGAGGGCTACACCTTC. Translation gives CASRGVDKTEGYTF. J is TRBJ1-2 and V is TRBV25-1; no clear D. The CDR3 length is 14 residues. CDR1 and CDR2 from the germline V gene are MGHDK and SYGVNS. Trimming stripped 8 bases from V and 8 bases from J, with 21 bases between.